The rows below give T cell receptor beta chains drawn from one sample of a study of OX40 agonist ivuxolimab in advanced cancers. The data were produced by immunoSEQ multiplex PCR, yet TCRdb's version contains in-frame clones alone and is incomplete. The sample records tens of thousands of clones, around 90% being singletons. The sample consisted of CD4+ or CD8+ T cells sorted from blood, taken in a trial of the OX40 agonist ivuxolimab. The receptors derive from an adult with an advanced solid tumor such as melanoma, head and neck, liver or kidney cancer. CDR3s include the opening cysteine and the closing phenylalanine or tryptophan. A D gene is named only where the DNA matches it firmly. Clone size is stated in some rows and not others, as once, few, many or a class when expanded.

j_call,d_call,v_call,clone_size,cdr3_aa,cdr3_nt
TRBJ2-5,NA,TRBV7-7,NA,CASSLAGLQETQYF,TGTGCCAGCAGCTTAGCGGGCCTCCAAGAGACCCAGTACTTC
TRBJ2-7,TRBD1,TRBV7-8,once,CASSLGPGTGSYEQYF,TGTGCCAGCAGCTTAGGTCCCGGGACAGGGTCCTACGAGCAGTACTTC
TRBJ1-2,NA,TRBV28,NA,CASSLKSYGYTF,TGTGCCAGCAGTTTGAAAAGTTATGGCTACACCTTC
TRBJ2-1,NA,TRBV5-4,NA,CASSLAGAHGDSYNEQFF,TGTGCCAGCAGCTTGGCCGGGGCCCACGGAGACTCCTACAATGAGCAGTTCTTC
TRBJ1-3,NA,TRBV5-4,NA,CASSLGRNSGNTIYF,TGTGCCAGCAGCTTAGGCCGAAACTCTGGAAACACCATATATTTT
TRBJ2-2,TRBD1,TRBV5-1,once,CASSSASRGQGGELFF,TGCGCCAGCAGCTCAGCCTCCAGGGGGCAGGGCGGGGAGCTGTTTTTT
TRBJ1-1,TRBD1,TRBV2,few,CASRVGTGGLNTEAFF,TGTGCCAGCCGGGTAGGGACAGGGGGCTTGAACACTGAAGCTTTCTTT
TRBJ2-3,TRBD1,TRBV14,NA,CASSPWDRGARDTQYF,TGTGCCAGCAGCCCTTGGGACAGGGGGGCTCGTGATACGCAGTATTTT
TRBJ2-2,NA,TRBV28,once,CASSWPGTDTGELFF,TGTGCCAGCAGCTGGCCGGGAACAGACACCGGGGAGCTGTTTTTT
TRBJ2-1,TRBD1,TRBV19,NA,CASSIGARGQARYEQFF,TGTGCCAGTAGTATAGGCGCTCGCGGACAGGCCAGGTATGAGCAGTTCTTC
TRBJ1-2,NA,TRBV28,once,CASSFSITNYGYTF,TGTGCCAGCAGTTTTTCTATAACTAACTATGGCTACACCTTC
TRBJ1-5,NA,TRBV11-3,NA,CASSLDFNQPQHF,TGTGCCAGCAGCTTAGACTTCAATCAGCCCCAGCATTTT
TRBJ2-1,TRBD2,TRBV7-3,NA,CANRGVDEQFF,TGTGCCAACCGGGGGGTAGATGAGCAGTTCTTC
TRBJ2-5,NA,TRBV28,NA,CASSFSTWETQYF,TGTGCCAGCAGTTTCTCCACATGGGAGACCCAGTACTTC
TRBJ2-7,NA,TRBV9,NA,CASSLGGEQYF,TGTGCCAGCAGCCTAGGGGGCGAGCAGTACTTC
TRBJ2-7,NA,TRBV14,NA,CASSLRGYEQYF,TGTGCCAGCAGCCTAAGGGGCTACGAGCAGTACTTC
TRBJ1-1,NA,TRBV5-1,NA,CASSLTTDSNTEAFF,TGCGCCAGCAGCTTGACGACCGACAGTAACACTGAAGCTTTCTTT
TRBJ1-4,NA,TRBV27,NA,CASSLAAYEKLFF,TGTGCCAGCAGTTTGGCCGCCTATGAAAAACTGTTTTTT
TRBJ2-7,NA,TRBV4-1,NA,CASSLVGGQSYEQYF,TGCGCCAGCAGCCTAGTGGGGGGGCAATCCTACGAGCAGTACTTC
TRBJ2-6,NA,TRBV28,NA,CASSWGDLGANVLTF,TGTGCCAGCAGTTGGGGGGACCTTGGGGCCAACGTCCTGACTTTC
TRBJ2-3,NA,TRBV27,NA,CASSSGGTDTQYF,TGTGCCAGCAGTTCGGGGGGCACAGATACGCAGTATTTT
TRBJ2-7,TRBD1,TRBV27,once,CASSIGTGEYEQYF,TGTGCCAGCTCAATAGGGACAGGGGAATACGAGCAGTACTTC
TRBJ1-1,NA,TRBV27,NA,CASSARVSTSEAFF,TGTGCCAGCAGTGCCAGGGTTTCAACTTCCGAAGCTTTCTTT
TRBJ1-2,NA,TRBV10-3,few,CAISEPTGGGYTF,TGTGCCATCAGTGAACCGACAGGAGGTGGCTACACCTTC
TRBJ1-2,TRBD1,TRBV28,NA,CASSLLGTGNYGYTF,TGTGCCAGCAGTTTACTCGGGACAGGGAACTATGGCTACACCTTC
TRBJ1-1,NA,TRBV7-9,few,CASSLGMAEAFF,TGTGCCAGCAGCTTAGGTATGGCAGAAGCTTTCTTT
TRBJ1-6,NA,TRBV19,NA,CASNSGGNSPLHF,TGTGCCAGTAACTCCGGGGGAAATTCACCCCTCCACTTT
TRBJ2-7,TRBD1,TRBV5-1,NA,CASRLGTGATYEQYF,TGCGCCAGCAGACTAGGTACAGGGGCTACCTACGAGCAGTACTTC
TRBJ2-7,TRBD1,TRBV4-2,NA,CASSHSPGQGNYEQYF,TGTGCCAGCAGCCATAGCCCGGGACAGGGGAACTACGAGCAGTACTTC